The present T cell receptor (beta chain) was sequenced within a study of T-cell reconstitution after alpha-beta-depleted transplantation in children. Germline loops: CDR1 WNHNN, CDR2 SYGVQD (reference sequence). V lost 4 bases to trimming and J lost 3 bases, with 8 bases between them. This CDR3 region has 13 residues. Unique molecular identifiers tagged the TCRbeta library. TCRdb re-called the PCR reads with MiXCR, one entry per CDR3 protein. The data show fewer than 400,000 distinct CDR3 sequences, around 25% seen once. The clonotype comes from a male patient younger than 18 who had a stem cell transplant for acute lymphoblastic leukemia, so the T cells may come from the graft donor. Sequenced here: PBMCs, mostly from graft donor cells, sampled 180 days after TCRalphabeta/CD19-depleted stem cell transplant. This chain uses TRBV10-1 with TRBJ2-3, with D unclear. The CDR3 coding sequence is TGCGCCAGCAGTGGGAAGGCTACAGATACGCAGTATTTT. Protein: CASSGKATDTQYF.